Listed below are T cell receptor beta chains from one sample, sequenced in a study of blood T cell repertoires in COVID-19. Libraries were prepared by immunoSEQ multiplex PCR; TCRdb keeps only in-frame clonotypes and omits some of them. The sample holds almost 80,000 clones, 80% to 95% seen once. Source material: peripheral blood. These receptors all stem from a woman over 75 with acute or convalescent COVID-19. The CDR3 runs from the conserved cysteine through the conserved F or W. Each record gives: J gene, D gene, CDR3 length, clone size, V gene, CDR3 protein, CDR3 DNA. A D gene is named only where the DNA matches it firmly. Where a row states a size, it is once, few, many or the class of an expanded clone; other rows omit it.

j_call: TRBJ2-7
d_call: NA
cdr3_length: 14
clone_size: NA
v_call: TRBV7-2
cdr3_aa: CASSFGASSYEQYF
cdr3_nt: TGTGCCAGCAGCTTTGGGGCCAGCAGTTACGAGCAGTACTTC

j_call: TRBJ1-2
d_call: NA
cdr3_length: 16
clone_size: NA
v_call: TRBV18
cdr3_aa: CASSPYTGRPNYGYTF
cdr3_nt: TGTGCCAGCTCACCCTATACAGGGAGACCCAACTATGGCTACACCTTC

j_call: TRBJ1-5
d_call: NA
cdr3_length: 17
clone_size: NA
v_call: TRBV6-2/TRBV6-3
cdr3_aa: CASSYREGLYSNQPQHF
cdr3_nt: TGTGCCAGCAGTTATCGGGAGGGGCTGTATAGCAATCAGCCCCAGCATTTT

j_call: TRBJ2-7
d_call: NA
cdr3_length: 15
clone_size: NA
v_call: TRBV20-1
cdr3_aa: CSASRTTPSSYEQYF
cdr3_nt: TGCAGTGCTAGTCGCACTACCCCGAGCTCCTACGAGCAGTACTTC

j_call: TRBJ2-7
d_call: TRBD1
cdr3_length: 16
clone_size: NA
v_call: TRBV7-2
cdr3_aa: CASSLSGTGGAYEQYF
cdr3_nt: TGTGCCAGCAGCTTATCCGGGACAGGGGGTGCCTACGAGCAGTACTTC

j_call: TRBJ2-1
d_call: TRBD1
cdr3_length: 16
clone_size: NA
v_call: TRBV5-1
cdr3_aa: CASSLTAGTGGNEQFF
cdr3_nt: TGCGCCAGCAGCTTGACTGCTGGGACAGGGGGCAATGAGCAGTTCTTC

j_call: TRBJ2-2
d_call: NA
cdr3_length: 15
clone_size: NA
v_call: TRBV3-1/TRBV3-2
cdr3_aa: CASSQRGMNTGELFF
cdr3_nt: TGTGCCAGCAGCCAAAGGGGGATGAACACCGGGGAGCTGTTTTTT

j_call: TRBJ1-2
d_call: NA
cdr3_length: 13
clone_size: NA
v_call: TRBV19
cdr3_aa: CASSIGRGNGYTF
cdr3_nt: TGTGCCAGTAGTATAGGCAGAGGAAATGGCTACACCTTC

j_call: TRBJ2-2
d_call: TRBD1
cdr3_length: 17
clone_size: NA
v_call: TRBV10-1
cdr3_aa: CASSERTGANYTGELFF
cdr3_nt: TGCGCCAGCAGTGAGCGGACAGGGGCGAACTACACCGGGGAGCTGTTTTTT

j_call: TRBJ2-1
d_call: TRBD2
cdr3_length: 16
clone_size: NA
v_call: TRBV9
cdr3_aa: CASSPDLAVQNNEQFF
cdr3_nt: TGTGCCAGCAGCCCAGATCTAGCGGTACAAAACAATGAGCAGTTCTTC

j_call: TRBJ2-1
d_call: TRBD1
cdr3_length: 13
clone_size: NA
v_call: TRBV7-7
cdr3_aa: CASSLDRVNEQFF
cdr3_nt: TGTGCTAGCAGCTTAGACAGGGTCAATGAGCAGTTCTTC

j_call: TRBJ2-7
d_call: NA
cdr3_length: 18
clone_size: NA
v_call: TRBV11-3
cdr3_aa: CASSLAGGPLASSYEQYF
cdr3_nt: TGTGCCAGCAGCTTAGCTGGCGGGCCCCTGGCGAGCTCCTACGAGCAGTACTTC

j_call: TRBJ1-5
d_call: NA
cdr3_length: 13
clone_size: few
v_call: TRBV3-1/TRBV3-2
cdr3_aa: CASSQTGNQPQHF
cdr3_nt: TGTGCCAGCAGCCAGACAGGCAATCAGCCCCAGCATTTT

j_call: TRBJ2-3
d_call: TRBD2
cdr3_length: 14
clone_size: once
v_call: TRBV7-9
cdr3_aa: CASSPRTSADTQYF
cdr3_nt: TGTGCCAGCAGCCCCAGGACTAGCGCAGATACGCAGTATTTT